One T cell receptor (beta chain) is described in this entry. Its specificity is not known. The data belong to a study of T cell repertoires in ileal Crohn's disease. Study-level background: Thiopurines (around 10) or anti-TNF agents (approximately 20) were given postoperatively to about half.

Adults with ileal or ileocolonic Crohn's disease and an indication for resection were eligible. Here immunoSEQ multiplex PCR was the method, and the copy in TCRdb shows in-frame clones only, minus some. The sample lists about 5,300 clones, roughly 80% seen once, with 13% to 15% in the top ten. The V gene lost 6 bases and the J gene lost 2 bases, with 14 bases spanning the gap. Germline V gene lookup returns CDR1 SGHTA and CDR2 FQGNSA. This CDR3 spans 14 amino acids. Study outcomes and limitations: High-frequency clones were more common in sorted CD8 than CD4 cells.

Sequences were obtained from ileal tissue. This clonotype was obtained from an adult with Crohn's disease. This sequence joins TRBV7-2 and TRBJ2-7, with D unclear. CDR3 protein: CASSLREIAYEQYF. The CDR3 DNA is TGTGCCAGCAGTCTAAGAGAGATCGCCTACGAGCAGTACTTC.